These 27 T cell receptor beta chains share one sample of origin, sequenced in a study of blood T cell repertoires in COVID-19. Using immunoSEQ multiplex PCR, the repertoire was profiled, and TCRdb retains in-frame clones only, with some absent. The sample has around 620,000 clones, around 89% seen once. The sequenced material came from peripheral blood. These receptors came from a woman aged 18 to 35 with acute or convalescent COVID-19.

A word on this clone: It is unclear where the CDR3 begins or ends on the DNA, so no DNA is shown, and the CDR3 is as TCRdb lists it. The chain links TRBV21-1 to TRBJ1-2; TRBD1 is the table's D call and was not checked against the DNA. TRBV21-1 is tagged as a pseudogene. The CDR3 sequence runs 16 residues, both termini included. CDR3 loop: CASSRWAGGAGYGYTF.

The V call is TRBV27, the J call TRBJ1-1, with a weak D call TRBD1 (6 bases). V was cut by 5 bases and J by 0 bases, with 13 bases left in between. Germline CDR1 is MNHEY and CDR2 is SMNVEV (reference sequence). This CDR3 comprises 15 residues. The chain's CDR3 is CASSPRTDMNTEAFF. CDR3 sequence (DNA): TGTGCCAGCAGTCCCCGGACAGACATGAACACTGAAGCTTTCTTT.

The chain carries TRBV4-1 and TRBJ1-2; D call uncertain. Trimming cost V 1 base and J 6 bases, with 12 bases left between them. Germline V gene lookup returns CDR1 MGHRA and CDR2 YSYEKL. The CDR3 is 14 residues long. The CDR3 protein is CASSQVAEPHGYTF. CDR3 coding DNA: TGCGCCAGCAGCCAAGTAGCCGAGCCCCATGGCTACACCTTC.

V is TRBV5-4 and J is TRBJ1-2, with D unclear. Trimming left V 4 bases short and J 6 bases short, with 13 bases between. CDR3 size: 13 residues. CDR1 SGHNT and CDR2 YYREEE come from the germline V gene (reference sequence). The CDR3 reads CASSPPDGNGYTF. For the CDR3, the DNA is TGTGCCAGCAGCCCTCCGGACGGGAATGGCTACACCTTC.

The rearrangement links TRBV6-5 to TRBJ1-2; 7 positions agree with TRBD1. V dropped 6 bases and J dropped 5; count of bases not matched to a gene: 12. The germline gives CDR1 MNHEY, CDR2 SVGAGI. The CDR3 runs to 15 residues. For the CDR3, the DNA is TGTGCCAGCAGCTCACCTCAAACAGGGGAATATGGCTACACCTTC. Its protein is CASSSPQTGEYGYTF.

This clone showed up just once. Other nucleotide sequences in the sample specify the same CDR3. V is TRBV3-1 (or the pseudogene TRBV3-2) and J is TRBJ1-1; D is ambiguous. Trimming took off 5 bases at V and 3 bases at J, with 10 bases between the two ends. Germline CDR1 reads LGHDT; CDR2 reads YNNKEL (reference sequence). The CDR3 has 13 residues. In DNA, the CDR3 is TGTGCCAGCAGCTCCACAGTTGACACTGAAGCTTTCTTT. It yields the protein CASSSTVDTEAFF.

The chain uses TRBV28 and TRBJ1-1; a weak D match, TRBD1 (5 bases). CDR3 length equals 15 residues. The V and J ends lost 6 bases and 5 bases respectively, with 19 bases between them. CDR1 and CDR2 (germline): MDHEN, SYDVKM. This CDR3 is CASRFERAGGTEAFF. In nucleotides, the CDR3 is TGTGCCAGCAGGTTTGAACGGGCGGGGGGGACTGAAGCTTTCTTT.

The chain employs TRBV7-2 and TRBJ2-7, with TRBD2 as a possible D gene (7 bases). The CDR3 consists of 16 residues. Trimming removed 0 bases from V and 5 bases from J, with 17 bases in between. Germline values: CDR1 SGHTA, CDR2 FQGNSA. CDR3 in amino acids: CASSLARGTGAHEQYF. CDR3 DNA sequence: TGTGCCAGCAGCTTAGCGCGGGGGACGGGGGCCCACGAGCAGTACTTC.

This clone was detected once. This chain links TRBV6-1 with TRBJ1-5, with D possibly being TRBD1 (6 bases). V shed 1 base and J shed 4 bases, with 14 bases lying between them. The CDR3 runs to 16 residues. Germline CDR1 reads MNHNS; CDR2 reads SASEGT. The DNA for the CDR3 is TGTGCCAGCAGTGAAGTAACAGGGAGTTGGAATCAGCCCCAGCATTTT. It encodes CASSEVTGSWNQPQHF.

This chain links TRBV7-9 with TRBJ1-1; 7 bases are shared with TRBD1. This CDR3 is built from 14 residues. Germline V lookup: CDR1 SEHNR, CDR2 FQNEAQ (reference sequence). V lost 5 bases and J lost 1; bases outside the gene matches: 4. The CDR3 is CASSPGQWNTEAFF. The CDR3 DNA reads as TGTGCCAGCAGCCCGGGACAGTGGAACACTGAAGCTTTCTTT. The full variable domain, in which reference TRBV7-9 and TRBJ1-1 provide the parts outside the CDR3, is DTGVSQNPRHKITKRGQNVTFRCDPISEHNRLYWYRQTLGQGPEFLTYFQNEAQLEKSRLLSDRFSAERPKGSFSTLEIQRTEQGDSAMYLCASSPGQWNTEAFFGQGTRLTVV.

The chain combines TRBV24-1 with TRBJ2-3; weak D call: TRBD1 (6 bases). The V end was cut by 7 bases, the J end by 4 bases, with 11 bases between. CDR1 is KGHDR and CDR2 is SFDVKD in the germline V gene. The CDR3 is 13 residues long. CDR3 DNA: TGTGCCACCAGCCACACAGGGCCAGATACGCAGTATTTT. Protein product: CATSHTGPDTQYF.

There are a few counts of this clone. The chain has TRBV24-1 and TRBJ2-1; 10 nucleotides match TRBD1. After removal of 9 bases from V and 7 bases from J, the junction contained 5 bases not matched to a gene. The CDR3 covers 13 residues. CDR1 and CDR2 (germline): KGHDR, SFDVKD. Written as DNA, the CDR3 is TGTGCCACCCTTGGACAGGGGGGGAATGAGCAGTTCTTC. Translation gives CATLGQGGNEQFF.

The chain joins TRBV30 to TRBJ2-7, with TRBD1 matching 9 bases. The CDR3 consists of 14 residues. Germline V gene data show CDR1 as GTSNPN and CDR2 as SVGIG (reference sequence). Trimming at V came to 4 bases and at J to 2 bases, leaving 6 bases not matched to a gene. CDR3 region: CAWNKDRGAYEQYF. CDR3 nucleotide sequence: TGTGCCTGGAACAAGGACAGGGGTGCCTACGAGCAGTACTTC.

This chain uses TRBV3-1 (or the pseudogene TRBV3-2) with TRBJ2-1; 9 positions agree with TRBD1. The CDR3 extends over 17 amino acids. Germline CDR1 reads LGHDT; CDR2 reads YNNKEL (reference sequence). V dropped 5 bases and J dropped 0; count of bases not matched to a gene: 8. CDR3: CASSYSLTGGSYNEQFF. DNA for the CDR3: TGTGCCAGCAGCTATAGCTTGACAGGGGGCTCCTACAATGAGCAGTTCTTC.

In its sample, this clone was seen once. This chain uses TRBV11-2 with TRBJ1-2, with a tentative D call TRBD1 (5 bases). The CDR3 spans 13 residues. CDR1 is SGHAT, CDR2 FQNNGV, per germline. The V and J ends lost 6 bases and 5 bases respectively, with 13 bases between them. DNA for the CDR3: TGTGCCAGCAGAGGTCGGACAAGATATGGCTACACCTTC. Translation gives CASRGRTRYGYTF.

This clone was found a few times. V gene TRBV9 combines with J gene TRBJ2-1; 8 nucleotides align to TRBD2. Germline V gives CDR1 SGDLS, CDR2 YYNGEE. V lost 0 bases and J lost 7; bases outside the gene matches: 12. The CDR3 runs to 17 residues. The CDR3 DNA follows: TGTGCCAGCAGCGTAGGTAGTGCGGGGGGCGCTTTTAATGAGCAGTTCTTC. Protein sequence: CASSVGSAGGAFNEQFF.

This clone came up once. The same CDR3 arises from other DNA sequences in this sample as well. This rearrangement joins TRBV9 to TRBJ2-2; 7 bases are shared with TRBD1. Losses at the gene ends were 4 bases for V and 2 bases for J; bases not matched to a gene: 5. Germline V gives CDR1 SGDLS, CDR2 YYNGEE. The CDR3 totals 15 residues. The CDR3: CASSPRTGNTGELFF. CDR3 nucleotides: TGTGCCAGCAGCCCTCGGACAGGAAACACCGGGGAGCTGTTTTTT.

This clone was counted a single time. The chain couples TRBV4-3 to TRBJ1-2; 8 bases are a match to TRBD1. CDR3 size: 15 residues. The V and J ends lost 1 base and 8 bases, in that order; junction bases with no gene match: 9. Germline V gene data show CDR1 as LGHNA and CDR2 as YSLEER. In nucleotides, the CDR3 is TGCGCCAGCAGCCAAGTCTGCAGGGGGCGGAGGGGCTACACCTTC. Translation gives CASSQVCRGRRGYTF.

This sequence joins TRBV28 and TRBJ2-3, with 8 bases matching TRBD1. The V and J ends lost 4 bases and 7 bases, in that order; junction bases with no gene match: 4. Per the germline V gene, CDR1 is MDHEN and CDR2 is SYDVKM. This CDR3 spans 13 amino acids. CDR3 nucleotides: TGTGCCAGCAGTTCCTACAGGGGGAATACGCAGTATTTT. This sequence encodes CASSSYRGNTQYF.

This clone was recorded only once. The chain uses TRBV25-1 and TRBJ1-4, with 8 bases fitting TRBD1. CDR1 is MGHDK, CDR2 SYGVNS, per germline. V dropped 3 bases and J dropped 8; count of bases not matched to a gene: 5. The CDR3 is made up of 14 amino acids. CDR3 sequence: CASSDQGAREKLFF. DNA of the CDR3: TGTGCCAGCAGTGACCAGGGGGCAAGGGAAAAACTGTTTTTT.

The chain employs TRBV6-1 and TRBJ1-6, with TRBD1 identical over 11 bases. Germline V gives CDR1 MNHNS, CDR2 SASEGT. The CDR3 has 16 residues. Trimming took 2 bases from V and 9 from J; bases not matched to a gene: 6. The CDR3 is CASSENAGQGGSPLHF. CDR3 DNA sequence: TGTGCCAGCAGTGAAAACGCGGGACAGGGGGGTTCACCCCTCCACTTT.

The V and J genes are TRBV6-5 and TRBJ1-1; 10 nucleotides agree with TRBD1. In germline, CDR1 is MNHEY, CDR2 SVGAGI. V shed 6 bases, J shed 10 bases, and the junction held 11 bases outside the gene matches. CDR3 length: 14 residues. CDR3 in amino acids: CASRTPGTGVRAFF. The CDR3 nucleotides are TGTGCCAGCAGAACCCCCGGGACAGGGGTGAGAGCTTTCTTT.

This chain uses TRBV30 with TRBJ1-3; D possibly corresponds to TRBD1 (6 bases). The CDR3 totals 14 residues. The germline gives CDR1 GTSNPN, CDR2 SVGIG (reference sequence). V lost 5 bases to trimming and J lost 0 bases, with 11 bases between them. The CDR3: CAWAKGGSGNTIYF. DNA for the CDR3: TGTGCCTGGGCAAAAGGGGGCTCTGGAAACACCATATATTTT.

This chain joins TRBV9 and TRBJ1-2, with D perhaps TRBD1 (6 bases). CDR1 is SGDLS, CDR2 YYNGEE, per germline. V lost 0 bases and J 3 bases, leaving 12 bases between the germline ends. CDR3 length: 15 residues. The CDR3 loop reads CASSVGNRADYGYTF. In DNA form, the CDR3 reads TGTGCCAGCAGCGTAGGTAACAGGGCGGACTATGGCTACACCTTC.

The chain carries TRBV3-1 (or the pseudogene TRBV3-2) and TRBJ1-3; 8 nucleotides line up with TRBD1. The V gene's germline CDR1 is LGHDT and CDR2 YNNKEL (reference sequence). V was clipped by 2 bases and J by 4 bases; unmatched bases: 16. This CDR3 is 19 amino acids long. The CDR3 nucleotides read TGTGCCAGCAGCCAATTCTCCCCGGGGCAGGGGGCTTTCGGAAACACCATATATTTT. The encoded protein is CASSQFSPGQGAFGNTIYF.

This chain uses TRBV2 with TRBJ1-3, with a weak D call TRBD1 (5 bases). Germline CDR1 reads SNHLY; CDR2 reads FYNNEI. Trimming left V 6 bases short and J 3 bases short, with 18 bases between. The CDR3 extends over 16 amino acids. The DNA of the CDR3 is TGTGCCAGCAGAAAAAGCGGGGCTAGGGGTGGAAACACCATATATTTT. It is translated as CASRKSGARGGNTIYF.

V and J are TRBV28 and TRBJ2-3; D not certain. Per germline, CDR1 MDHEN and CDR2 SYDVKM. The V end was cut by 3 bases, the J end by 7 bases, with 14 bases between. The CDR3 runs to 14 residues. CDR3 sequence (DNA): TGTGCCAGCAGTTTGAGAGGTTCCCGGAATACGCAGTATTTT. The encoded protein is CASSLRGSRNTQYF.